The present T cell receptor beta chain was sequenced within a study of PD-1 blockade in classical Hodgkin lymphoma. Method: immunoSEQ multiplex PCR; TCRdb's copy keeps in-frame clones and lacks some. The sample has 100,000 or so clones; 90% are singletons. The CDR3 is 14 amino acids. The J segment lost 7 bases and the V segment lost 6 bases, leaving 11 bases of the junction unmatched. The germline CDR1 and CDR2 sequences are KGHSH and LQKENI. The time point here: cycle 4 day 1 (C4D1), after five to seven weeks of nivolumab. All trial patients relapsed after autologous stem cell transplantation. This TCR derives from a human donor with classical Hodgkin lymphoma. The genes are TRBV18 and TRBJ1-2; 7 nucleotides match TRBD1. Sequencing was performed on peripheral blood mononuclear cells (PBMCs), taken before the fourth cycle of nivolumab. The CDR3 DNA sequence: TGTGCCAGCTCTGACAGGGATCCCCCAGTTGGCTACACCTTC. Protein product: CASSDRDPPVGYTF.